The 2 T cell receptor beta chains reported below all come from one sample, sequenced in a study of blood T cell repertoires in COVID-19. Sequenced by immunoSEQ multiplex PCR; TCRdb stores in-frame clones only, minus some. The sample holds some 300,000 clones, 80% to 90% seen once. Sequencing used PBMCs or T cells enriched from blood (not recorded which). These receptors were collected from a man between 25 and 39 years old who had recovered from COVID-19.

This clone was seen more than once but under ten times. The chain links TRBV5-1 to TRBJ1-4; tentative D call: TRBD1 (5 bases). The germline V and J ends were trimmed by 0 bases and 0 bases, with 9 bases remaining between them. This CDR3 comprises 16 residues. The germline V gene has CDR1 SGHRS and CDR2 YFSETQ. The CDR3 loop reads CASSLGQPTTNEKLFF. CDR3 bases: TGCGCCAGCAGCTTGGGACAGCCAACAACTAATGAAAAACTGTTTTTT.

Remarks on this clone: In the same sample, other DNA sequences code for this CDR3. This chain connects TRBV24-1 to TRBJ1-5, with 10 bases that match TRBD1. The germline CDR1 and CDR2 sequences are KGHDR and SFDVKD. This CDR3 is 16 amino acids long. The V and J ends lost 4 bases and 1 base, in that order; junction bases with no gene match: 3. The CDR3 loop is CATSDPGQGSNQPQHF. CDR3 nucleotides: TGTGCCACCAGTGACCCGGGACAGGGGAGCAATCAGCCCCAGCATTTT.